This TCR beta chain is from a study of shared clonotypes between healthy human individuals. For the study at large: Donors had three CD4 naive, three CD4 memory, two CD8 naive and one CD8 memory plate apiece.

Study-level points and caveats: About 5% of naive CD4 clonotypes were common to a few donors.

Comments on this clone: Its antigen is currently unknown.

This CDR3 is built from 16 residues. The ends were cut back, 0 bases at V and 0 bases at J, with 13 bases in the middle. Per the germline V gene, CDR1 is SGDLS and CDR2 is YYNGEE. Sequencing used immunoSEQ multiplex PCR; TCRdb keeps in-frame clones, though not all of them. The repertoire holds roughly 2,000,000 clones, roughly 95% seen once, with 1.2% in the top ten. As defined, naive CD8 cells were CD45RO-negative and positively selected for CCR7, with terminally differentiated effector memory CD45RA+ cells excluded. The clonotype comes from a man between 18 and 29 years old in good health. The chain couples TRBV9 to TRBJ2-7; TRBD1 or TRBD2 may be the D gene (5 bases each). The sample consisted of naive CD8+ T cells sorted from blood. The CDR3 protein is CASSVAGGALSYEQYF. Written as DNA, the CDR3 is TGTGCCAGCAGCGTAGCTGGGGGAGCCCTCTCCTACGAGCAGTACTTC.